These 16 T cell receptor beta chains were all obtained from the same sample, sequenced in a study of control samples from healthy donors and cancer patients. Only in-frame clones appear in the TCRdb table, and some are missing; sequencing was by immunoSEQ multiplex PCR. The sample includes around 85,000 clones, 85% to 90% of them seen just once. Sequencing was performed on blood. The receptors shown here come from a woman in her fifties or sixties in good health.

This clone was detected only a few times. The gene calls are TRBV7-6 and TRBJ2-7; 7 bases fit TRBD2. Germline V gene sequence: CDR1 SGHVS, CDR2 FNYEAQ. The CDR3 runs to 16 residues. Trimming removed 0 bases from V and 4 bases from J; junction bases left unmatched: 9. This CDR3 is CASSLAPEGTTYEQYF. DNA of the CDR3: TGTGCCAGCAGCTTAGCACCGGAAGGGACTACTTACGAGCAGTACTTC.

This chain joins TRBV30 and TRBJ1-2; 9 nucleotides match TRBD1. The V gene's germline CDR1 is GTSNPN and CDR2 SVGIG (reference sequence). The CDR3 totals 15 residues. The V and J ends lost 2 bases and 7 bases, in that order; junction bases with no gene match: 11. The CDR3, as DNA: TGTGCCTGGAGTTCTCCCGGGACAGGGTTTATTGGCTACACCTTC. Amino acids: CAWSSPGTGFIGYTF.

This chain uses TRBV4-1 with TRBJ1-2, with D tentatively TRBD1 (6 bases). Germline V gene lookup returns CDR1 MGHRA and CDR2 YSYEKL. This CDR3 region has 14 residues. Trimming pared 1 base from V and 3 bases from J, leaving 9 bases between. The CDR3 DNA is TGCGCCAGCAGCCAAGGAGGGGGGGACTATGGCTACACCTTC. Translated, it gives CASSQGGGDYGYTF.

This chain uses TRBV7-2 with TRBJ2-3; D possibly corresponds to TRBD1 (6 bases). V dropped 2 bases and J dropped 4 bases, with 13 bases sitting between them. Looked up from germline, CDR1 is SGHTA and CDR2 is FQGNSA. This CDR3 has 15 amino acids. This CDR3 reads CASSLNRARADTQYF. DNA of the CDR3: TGTGCCAGCAGCTTAAACAGGGCCCGGGCAGATACGCAGTATTTT. Full variable domain (outside the CDR3, taken from reference TRBV7-2 and TRBJ2-3): GAGVSQSPSNKVTEKGKDVELRCDPISGHTALYWYRQSLGQGLEFLIYFQGNSAPDKSGLPSDRFSAERTGGSVSTLTIQRTQQEDSAVYLCASSLNRARADTQYFGPGTRLTVL.

The chain links TRBV6-2 or TRBV6-3 to TRBJ2-3, with 8 positions matching TRBD1. CDR3 size: 14 residues. The trim removed 5 bases at V and 0 bases at J, leaving 1 base unmatched. Per the germline V gene, CDR1 is MNHEY and CDR2 is SVGEGT. The CDR3 region is CASSDRGSTDTQYF. CDR3 bases: TGTGCCAGCAGTGACAGGGGTAGCACAGATACGCAGTATTTT.

V gene TRBV11-3 combines with J gene TRBJ2-5; D could derive from TRBD1 or TRBD2 (5 bases each). The V gene's germline CDR1 is SGHNT and CDR2 YENEEA. V was shortened by 5 bases and J by 1 base, with 11 bases between the two germline ends. CDR3 length: 14 residues. The CDR3 DNA sequence: TGTGCCAGCAGCCCCAGGGAGATCCAAGAGACCCAGTACTTC. Translated: CASSPREIQETQYF.

The chain carries TRBV5-5 and TRBJ1-1, with D uncertain. Trimming took 2 bases from V and 1 from J, leaving 6 bases between them. The germline gives CDR1 SGHKS, CDR2 YYEKEE (reference sequence). The CDR3 is made up of 13 amino acids. The CDR3 is CASSFRENTEAFF. As DNA, the CDR3 is TGTGCCAGCAGCTTCCGGGAGAACACTGAAGCTTTCTTT.

The chain joins TRBV5-1 to TRBJ2-7; no reliable D call. Germline CDR1 reads SGHRS; CDR2 reads YFSETQ. V lost 0 bases, J lost 2 bases, and 9 bases lay in between. The CDR3 spans 14 residues. CDR3 sequence reads: CASSLVQATYEQYF. CDR3 nucleotides: TGCGCCAGCAGCTTGGTTCAGGCCACCTACGAGCAGTACTTC. Looking up the rest from reference TRBV5-1 and TRBJ2-7 gives the full variable domain: KAGVTQTPRYLIKTRGQQVTLSCSPISGHRSVSWYQQTPGQGLQFLFEYFSETQRNKGNFPGRFSGRQFSNSRSEMNVSTLELGDSALYLCASSLVQATYEQYFGPGTRLTVT.

This clone is a singleton in its sample. V and J are TRBV27 and TRBJ1-5; 12 nucleotides agree with TRBD1. Unmatched junction bases numbered 15, after V lost 8 bases and J lost 4 bases. The CDR3 sequence is 18 residues long. Germline assignment: CDR1 MNHEY and CDR2 SMNVEV (reference sequence). CDR3 sequence (DNA): TGTGCCAGCCGACCTTGGGGACAGGGGGCATTTTGGAATCAGCCCCAGCATTTT. This sequence encodes CASRPWGQGAFWNQPQHF.

CDR3 region: CASSIPGGGGYTF. DNA of the CDR3: TGTGCCAGTAGTATCCCCGGTGGGGGAGGCTACACCTTC. The chain uses TRBV19 and TRBJ1-2, with TRBD1 as a possible D gene (5 bases). CDR3 size: 13 residues. V dropped 3 bases and J dropped 8 bases, with 13 bases sitting between them. CDR1 and CDR2 (germline): LNHDA, SQIVND (reference sequence).

The rearrangement links TRBV4-1 to TRBJ2-7; 8 positions match TRBD2. The CDR3 loop spans 15 amino acids. V shed 4 bases and J 3 bases; nucleotides not matched to a gene: 8. The V gene's germline CDR1 is MGHRA and CDR2 YSYEKL. CDR3 sequence: CASSLYLGLVYEQYF. The CDR3 DNA is TGCGCCAGCAGCCTCTATTTGGGACTAGTCTACGAGCAGTACTTC.

The chain recombines TRBV5-1 with TRBJ1-3, with D uncertain. The CDR3 is 15 residues long. Germline CDR1 reads SGHRS; CDR2 reads YFSETQ. The germline V and J ends were trimmed by 0 bases and 0 bases, with 7 bases remaining between them. The CDR3 loop reads CASSLAPHSGNTIYF. CDR3 DNA sequence: TGCGCCAGCAGCTTGGCCCCCCACTCTGGAAACACCATATATTTT.

The chain couples TRBV5-1 to TRBJ2-7; the match to TRBD1 covers 9 bases. This CDR3 is 15 amino acids long. Trimming cost V 2 bases and J 0 bases; bases outside gene matches: 3. Germline V gives CDR1 SGHRS, CDR2 YFSETQ. CDR3 amino acids: CASSLSTGGSYEQYF. The DNA of the CDR3 is TGCGCCAGCAGCTTATCGACAGGGGGCTCCTACGAGCAGTACTTC.

The chain combines TRBV6-5 with TRBJ2-3; weak D call: TRBD1 (7 bases). This CDR3 has 14 amino acids. CDR1 MNHEY and CDR2 SVGAGI come from the germline V gene. V was pared by 6 bases and J by 4 bases, with 14 bases between. The CDR3 sequence is CASREGAGPDTQYF. In DNA form, the CDR3 reads TGTGCCAGCAGGGAGGGGGCAGGGCCAGATACGCAGTATTTT.

V is TRBV19 and J is TRBJ2-7; 9 bases line up with TRBD1. The CDR3 is 13 amino acids. From germline, CDR1 is LNHDA and CDR2 SQIVND (reference sequence). The J segment lost 4 bases and the V segment lost 5 bases, leaving 3 bases of the junction unmatched. For the CDR3, the DNA is TGTGCCAGTAGTCTGACAGGGGGTTACGAGCAGTACTTC. It yields the protein CASSLTGGYEQYF.

The J gene is TRBJ1-1, the V gene TRBV28, with 7 bases matching TRBD1. V lost 2 bases, J lost 1 base, and 4 bases stayed unmatched. The CDR3 is 15 residues long. Germline CDR1 reads MDHEN; CDR2 reads SYDVKM. The CDR3 loop reads CASSLTGVANTEAFF. CDR3 DNA: TGTGCCAGCAGTTTAACAGGGGTGGCGAACACTGAAGCTTTCTTT.